This T cell receptor (beta chain) derives from a study of blood T cell repertoires in COVID-19. Study-wide background: Samples came from the United States, Italy and Spain, spanning acute and convalescent COVID-19.

In the source study's methods: Amplification from reference gene primers served as the basis for estimated nucleated cell counts. Method: immunoSEQ multiplex PCR; TCRdb's copy keeps in-frame clones and lacks some. D and trimming were read from the DNA, whereas the V and J calls and clone size are those reported in that table. The data hold about 500,000 clones, with about 89% observed a single time. In germline, CDR1 is MNHEY, CDR2 SMNVEV (reference sequence). The V gene lost 6 bases and the J gene lost 10 bases, with 13 bases spanning the gap. The CDR3 sequence is 11 residues long. The sequenced sample consisted of peripheral blood. The V call is TRBV27, the J call TRBJ2-7; possibly TRBD2 for D (6 bases). The clonotype comes from a woman aged 45-59 years with COVID-19, enrolled during active disease. For the CDR3, the DNA is TGTGCCAGCAGAGATTGGACTAATCAGTACTTC. Amino acids: CASRDWTNQYF.